These T cell receptor beta chains were read from a single sample in a study of T cell repertoires in cytomegalovirus infection. From the reads, TCRdb called clonotypes with MiXCR, one entry per CDR3 protein. Among hundreds of thousands of distinct CDR3 sequences listed, around 18% were seen once. Sequencing input: PBMCs. All receptors derive from a human donor in good health (CMV status not recorded). Some clones in this sample may be carry-over from other donors' samples. Each CDR3 is given with its conserved first and last residue. Each record gives: CDR3 protein, CDR3 DNA, V gene, D gene, clone size, J gene. D genes are given only for firm matches. Some rows have no size entry. The others give once, few or many, or a class for an expanded clone.

cdr3_aa: CASSQDAGLQWEQFF
cdr3_nt: TGTGCCAGCAGCCAGGATGCGGGTCTACAATGGGAGCAGTTCTTC
v_call: TRBV5-4
d_call: NA
clone_size: many
j_call: TRBJ2-1

cdr3_aa: CASSTSRGLNTEAFF
cdr3_nt: TGTGCCAGCAGCACGAGCAGGGGACTGAACACTGAAGCTTTCTTT
v_call: TRBV12-3/TRBV12-4
d_call: NA
clone_size: few
j_call: TRBJ1-1

cdr3_aa: CATSDFGASGSYEQYF
cdr3_nt: TGTGCCACCAGTGATTTCGGGGCTAGCGGTTCCTACGAGCAGTACTTC
v_call: TRBV24-1
d_call: TRBD2
clone_size: few
j_call: TRBJ2-7

cdr3_aa: CASSFFGSGHPDSNQPQHF
cdr3_nt: TGTGCCAGCAGTTTTTTTGGGTCAGGACATCCCGATAGCAATCAGCCCCAGCATTTT
v_call: TRBV6-2/TRBV6-3
d_call: NA
clone_size: few
j_call: TRBJ1-5

cdr3_aa: CASSYSKGTGNTIYF
cdr3_nt: TGTGCCAGCAGTTACTCGAAGGGGACTGGAAACACCATATATTTT
v_call: TRBV6-2/TRBV6-3
d_call: NA
clone_size: NA
j_call: TRBJ1-3

cdr3_aa: CASSFSESRGYLAAYEQYF
cdr3_nt: TGTGCCAGCAGCTTCAGTGAATCCAGGGGTTATCTGGCGGCCTACGAGCAGTACTTC
v_call: TRBV11-2
d_call: NA
clone_size: many
j_call: TRBJ2-7

cdr3_aa: CASLGGRWTGELFF
cdr3_nt: TGTGCCAGCTTAGGCGGGAGGTGGACCGGGGAGCTGTTTTTT
v_call: TRBV2
d_call: TRBD2
clone_size: NA
j_call: TRBJ2-2

cdr3_aa: CASSQGEGIFGNSPLHF
cdr3_nt: TGCGCCAGCAGCCAAGGCGAGGGAATCTTCGGGAATTCACCCCTCCACTTT
v_call: TRBV4-1
d_call: NA
clone_size: NA
j_call: TRBJ1-6

cdr3_aa: CASSPKRNPNSPLHF
cdr3_nt: TGTGCCAGCAGCCCTAAAAGGAATCCAAATTCACCCCTCCACTTT
v_call: TRBV9
d_call: NA
clone_size: NA
j_call: TRBJ1-6

cdr3_aa: CASSYSIGEDEKLFF
cdr3_nt: TGCGCCAGCAGCTACTCGATCGGGGAGGATGAAAAACTGTTTTTT
v_call: TRBV4-1
d_call: NA
clone_size: NA
j_call: TRBJ1-4

cdr3_aa: CASSTPGGTSGSYGTDTQYF
cdr3_nt: TGTGCCAGCAGCACCCCGGGAGGAACTAGCGGGAGTTACGGCACAGATACGCAGTATTTT
v_call: TRBV6-6
d_call: TRBD2
clone_size: NA
j_call: TRBJ2-3

cdr3_aa: CASSEGWAQPQHF
cdr3_nt: TGTGCCAGCAGTGAAGGATGGGCTCAGCCCCAGCATTTT
v_call: TRBV2
d_call: NA
clone_size: few
j_call: TRBJ1-5

cdr3_aa: CASSYSSDVKTQYF
cdr3_nt: TGTGCCAGCAGTTACTCGAGTGACGTAAAAACGCAGTATTTT
v_call: TRBV6-5
d_call: NA
clone_size: many
j_call: TRBJ2-3

cdr3_aa: CASSIRGLYGYTF
cdr3_nt: TGTGCCAGCAGCATAAGGGGTCTCTATGGCTACACCTTC
v_call: TRBV7-2
d_call: NA
clone_size: many
j_call: TRBJ1-2

cdr3_aa: CASSLDLLAGEETQYF
cdr3_nt: TGTGCCAGCAGCCTTGATTTACTAGCGGGTGAAGAGACCCAGTACTTC
v_call: TRBV11-2
d_call: TRBD2
clone_size: few
j_call: TRBJ2-5

cdr3_aa: CASSQNLAGSGDTQYF
cdr3_nt: TGTGCCAGCAGCCAGAACTTAGCGGGATCCGGAGATACGCAGTATTTT
v_call: TRBV7-2
d_call: TRBD2
clone_size: many
j_call: TRBJ2-3

cdr3_aa: CASSLTPGTGVLYGYTF
cdr3_nt: TGTGCCAGCAGCTTGACCCCCGGGACAGGGGTCCTCTATGGCTACACCTTC
v_call: TRBV7-2
d_call: TRBD1
clone_size: many
j_call: TRBJ1-2

cdr3_aa: CSAREASSYEQYF
cdr3_nt: TGCAGTGCTAGAGAGGCGAGCTCCTACGAGCAGTACTTC
v_call: TRBV20-1
d_call: NA
clone_size: NA
j_call: TRBJ2-7

cdr3_aa: CASSLGPGQTYNEQFF
cdr3_nt: TGTGCCAGCAGCTTAGGACCGGGACAAACCTACAATGAGCAGTTCTTC
v_call: TRBV7-6
d_call: NA
clone_size: few
j_call: TRBJ2-1

cdr3_aa: CASSPGGGPNYGYTF
cdr3_nt: TGTGCCAGCAGCCCGGGAGGTGGACCTAACTATGGCTACACCTTC
v_call: TRBV3-1
d_call: NA
clone_size: NA
j_call: TRBJ1-2

cdr3_aa: CASSFFQGANYGYTF
cdr3_nt: TGTGCCAGCAGCTTTTTCCAGGGGGCTAACTATGGCTACACCTTC
v_call: TRBV7-2
d_call: TRBD1
clone_size: many
j_call: TRBJ1-2

cdr3_aa: CASSLWGQDNEQFF
cdr3_nt: TGCGCCAGCAGCTTGTGGGGACAGGACAATGAGCAGTTCTTC
v_call: TRBV5-1
d_call: TRBD1
clone_size: few
j_call: TRBJ2-1